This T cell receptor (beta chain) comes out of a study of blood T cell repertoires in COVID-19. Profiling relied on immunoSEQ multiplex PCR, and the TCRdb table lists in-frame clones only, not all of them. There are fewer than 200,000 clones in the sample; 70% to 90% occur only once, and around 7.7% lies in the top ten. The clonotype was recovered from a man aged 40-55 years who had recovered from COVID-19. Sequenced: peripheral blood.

CDR3 region: CASTTGQGVGSPLHF. For the CDR3, the DNA is TGTGCCAGCACGACAGGACAGGGCGTTGGCTCACCCCTCCACTTT. The chain is built from TRBV27 and TRBJ1-6; 8 nucleotides match TRBD1. The CDR3 totals 15 residues. V dropped 7 bases and J dropped 10; count of bases not matched to a gene: 12. Germline CDR1 MNHEY, CDR2 SMNVEV (reference sequence).